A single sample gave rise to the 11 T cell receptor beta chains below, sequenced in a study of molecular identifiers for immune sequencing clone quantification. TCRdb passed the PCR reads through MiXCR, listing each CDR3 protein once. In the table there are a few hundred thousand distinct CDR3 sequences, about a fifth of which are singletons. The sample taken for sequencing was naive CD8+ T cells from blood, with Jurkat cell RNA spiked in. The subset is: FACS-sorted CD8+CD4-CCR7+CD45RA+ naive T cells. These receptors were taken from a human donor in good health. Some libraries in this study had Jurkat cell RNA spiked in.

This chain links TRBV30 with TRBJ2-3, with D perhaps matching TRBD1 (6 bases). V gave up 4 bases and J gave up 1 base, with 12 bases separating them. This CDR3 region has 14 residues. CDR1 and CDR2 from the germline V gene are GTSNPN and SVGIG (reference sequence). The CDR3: CAWTVGAGTDTQYF. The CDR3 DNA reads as TGTGCCTGGACCGTGGGGGCTGGCACAGATACGCAGTATTTT.

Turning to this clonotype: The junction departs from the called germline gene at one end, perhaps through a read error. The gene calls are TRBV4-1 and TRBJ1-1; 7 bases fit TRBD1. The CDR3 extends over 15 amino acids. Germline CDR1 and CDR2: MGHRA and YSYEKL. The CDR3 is CAGSQVTGANTEAFF. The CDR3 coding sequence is TGCGCCGGCAGCCAAGTAACAGGGGCGAACACTGAAGCTTTCTTT.

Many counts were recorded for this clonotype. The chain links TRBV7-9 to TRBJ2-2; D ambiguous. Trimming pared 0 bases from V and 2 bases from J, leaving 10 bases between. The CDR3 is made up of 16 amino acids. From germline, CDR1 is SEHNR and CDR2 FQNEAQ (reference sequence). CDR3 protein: CASSLARGANTGELFF. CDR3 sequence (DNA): TGTGCCAGCAGCTTAGCCCGCGGCGCCAACACCGGGGAGCTGTTTTTT.

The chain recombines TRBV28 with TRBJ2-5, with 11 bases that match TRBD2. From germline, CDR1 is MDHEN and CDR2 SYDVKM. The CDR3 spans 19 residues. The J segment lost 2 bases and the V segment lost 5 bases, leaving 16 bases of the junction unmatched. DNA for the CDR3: TGTGCCAGCAGTCCGCGATCCCTTCTTGGACTAGCGGGTCAAGAGACCCAGTACTTC. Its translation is CASSPRSLLGLAGQETQYF.

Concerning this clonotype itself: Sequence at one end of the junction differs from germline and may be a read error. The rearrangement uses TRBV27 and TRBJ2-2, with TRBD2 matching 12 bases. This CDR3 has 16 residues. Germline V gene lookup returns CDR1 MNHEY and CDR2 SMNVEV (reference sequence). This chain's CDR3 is CAGSLSPRLAGAPLFF. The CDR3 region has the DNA TGTGCCGGCAGTTTATCGCCTCGACTAGCGGGAGCCCCGCTGTTTTTT.

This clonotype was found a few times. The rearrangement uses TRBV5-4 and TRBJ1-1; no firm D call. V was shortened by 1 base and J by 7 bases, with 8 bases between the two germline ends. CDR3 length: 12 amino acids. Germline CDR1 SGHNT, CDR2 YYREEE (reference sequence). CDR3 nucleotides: TGTGCCAGCAGCTTGACTTCCGGTGAAGCTTTCTTT. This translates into CASSLTSGEAFF.

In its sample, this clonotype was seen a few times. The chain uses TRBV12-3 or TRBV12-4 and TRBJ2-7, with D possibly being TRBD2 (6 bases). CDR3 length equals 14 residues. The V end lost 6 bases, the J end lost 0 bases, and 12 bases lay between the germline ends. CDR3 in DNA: TGTGCCAGCAGCCCTTGGGGGGTCTCCTACGAGCAGTACTTC. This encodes CASSPWGVSYEQYF.

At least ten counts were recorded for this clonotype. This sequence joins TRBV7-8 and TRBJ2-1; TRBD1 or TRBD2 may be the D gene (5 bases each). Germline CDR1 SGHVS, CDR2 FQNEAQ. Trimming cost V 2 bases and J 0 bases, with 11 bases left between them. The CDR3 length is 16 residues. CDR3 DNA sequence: TGTGCCAGCAGCTTATATGGGACGGGCTCCTACAATGAGCAGTTCTTC. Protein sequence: CASSLYGTGSYNEQFF.

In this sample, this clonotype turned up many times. CDR3 sequence (DNA): TGTGCCAGCAGTGAATTAGGGAACAATGAGCAGTTCTTC. Amino acid sequence: CASSELGNNEQFF. The chain couples TRBV2 to TRBJ2-1; D gene unclear. The CDR3 is 13 residues long. Trimming shortened V by 2 bases and J by 5 bases, and 7 bases separated the two germline ends. Germline assignment: CDR1 SNHLY and CDR2 FYNNEI. The whole variable domain, filled in from reference TRBV2 and TRBJ2-1, reads EPEVTQTPSHQVTQMGQEVILRCVPISNHLYFYWYRQILGQKVEFLVSFYNNEISEKSEIFDDQFSVERPDGSNFTLKIRSTKLEDSAMYFCASSELGNNEQFFGPGTRLTVL.

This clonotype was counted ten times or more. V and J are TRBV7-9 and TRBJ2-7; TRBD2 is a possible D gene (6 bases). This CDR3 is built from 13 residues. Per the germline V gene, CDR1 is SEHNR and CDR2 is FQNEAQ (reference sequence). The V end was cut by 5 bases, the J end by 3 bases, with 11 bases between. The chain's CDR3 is CASSPRLVYEQYF. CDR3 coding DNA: TGTGCCAGCAGCCCCCGACTAGTCTACGAGCAGTACTTC.

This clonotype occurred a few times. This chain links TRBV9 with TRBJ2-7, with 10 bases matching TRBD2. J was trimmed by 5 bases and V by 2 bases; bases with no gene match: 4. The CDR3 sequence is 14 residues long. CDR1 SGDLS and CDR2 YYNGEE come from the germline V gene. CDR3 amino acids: CASSVGSGRDEQYF. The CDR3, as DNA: TGTGCCAGCAGCGTGGGGAGCGGGAGGGACGAGCAGTACTTC.